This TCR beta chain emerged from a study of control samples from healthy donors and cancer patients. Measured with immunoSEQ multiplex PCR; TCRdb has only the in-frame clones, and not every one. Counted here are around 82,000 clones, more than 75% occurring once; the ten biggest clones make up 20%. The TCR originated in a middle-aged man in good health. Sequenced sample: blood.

In DNA, the CDR3 is TGCGCCAGCAAACAGGGTGATCCGGGCACTGAAGCTTTCTTT. The encoded protein is CASKQGDPGTEAFF. The V and J genes are TRBV5-1 and TRBJ1-1, with D maybe TRBD1 (6 bases). V lost 6 bases to trimming and J lost 4 bases, with 16 bases between them. CDR1 and CDR2 (germline): SGHRS, YFSETQ. The CDR3 runs 14 residues.